The clone carrying this T cell receptor (beta chain) was seen a handful of times. Germline V gives CDR1 SGHDT, CDR2 YYEEEE. The CDR3 totals 16 residues. Trimming pared 6 bases from V and 2 bases from J, leaving 20 bases between. This specimen belongs to a study of blood T cell repertoires in COVID-19. The data were produced by immunoSEQ multiplex PCR, yet TCRdb's version contains in-frame clones alone and is incomplete. This sample yields under 100,000 clones, of which around 86% are seen a single time; more than 3% belongs to the top ten. The chain is built from TRBV5-6 and TRBJ1-1; no reliable D call. The clonotype comes from a woman in her 70s with acute or convalescent COVID-19. Sequenced material: peripheral blood. CDR3 nucleotide sequence: TGTGCCAGCACCCGACTAATCGGGGTGGGTAACACTGAAGCTTTCTTT. Translating it yields CASTRLIGVGNTEAFF.